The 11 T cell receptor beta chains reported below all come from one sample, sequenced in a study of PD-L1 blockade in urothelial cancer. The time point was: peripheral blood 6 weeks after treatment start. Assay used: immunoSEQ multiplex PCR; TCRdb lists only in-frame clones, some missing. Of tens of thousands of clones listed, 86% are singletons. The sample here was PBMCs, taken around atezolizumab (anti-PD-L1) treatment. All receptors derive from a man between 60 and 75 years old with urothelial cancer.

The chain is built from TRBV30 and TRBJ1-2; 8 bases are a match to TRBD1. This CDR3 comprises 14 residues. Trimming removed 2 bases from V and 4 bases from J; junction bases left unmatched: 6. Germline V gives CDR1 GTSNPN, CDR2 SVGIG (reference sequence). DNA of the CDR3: TGTGCCTGGAGTCATACAGGGGGGTCCTATGGCTACACCTTC. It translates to CAWSHTGGSYGYTF.

The CDR3 region has the DNA TGTGCCAGCAATCAACCGTCAGGGCCAACTAATGAAAAACTGTTTTTT. Protein: CASNQPSGPTNEKLFF. V and J are TRBV2 and TRBJ1-4; D might be TRBD1 (5 bases). V lost 7 bases, J lost 0 bases, and 15 bases lay in between. This CDR3 is built from 16 residues. Germline CDR1 and CDR2: SNHLY and FYNNEI.

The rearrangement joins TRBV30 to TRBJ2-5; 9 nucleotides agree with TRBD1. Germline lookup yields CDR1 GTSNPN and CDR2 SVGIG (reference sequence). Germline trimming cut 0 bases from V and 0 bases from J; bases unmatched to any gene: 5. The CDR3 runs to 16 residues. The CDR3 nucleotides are TGTGCCTGGAGTGTCCAGGGGACAGGGAACCAAGAGACCCAGTACTTC. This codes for CAWSVQGTGNQETQYF. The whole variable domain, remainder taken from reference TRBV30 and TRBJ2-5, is SQTIHQWPATLVQPVGSPLSLECTVEGTSNPNLYWYRQAAGRGLQLLFYSVGIGQISSEVPQNLSASRPQDRQFILSSKKLLLSDSGFYLCAWSVQGTGNQETQYFGPGTRLLVL.

As DNA, the CDR3 is TGTGCCAGCAGCCATTACCAAAGCGGCTACACCTTC. It specifies CASSHYQSGYTF. The chain employs TRBV14 and TRBJ1-2; D not certain. With 3 bases removed from V and 8 bases from J, the gap between germline ends came to 10 bases. CDR3 size: 12 residues. CDR1 SGHDN and CDR2 FVKESK come from the germline V gene.

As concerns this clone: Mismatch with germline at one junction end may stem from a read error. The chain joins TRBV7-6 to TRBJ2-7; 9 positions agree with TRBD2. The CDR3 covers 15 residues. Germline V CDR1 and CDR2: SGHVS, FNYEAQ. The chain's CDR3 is CASSVAGVSSYEQYF. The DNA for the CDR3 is TGTGCCAGCAGCGTAGCGGGAGTCAGCTCCTACGAGCAGTACTTC.

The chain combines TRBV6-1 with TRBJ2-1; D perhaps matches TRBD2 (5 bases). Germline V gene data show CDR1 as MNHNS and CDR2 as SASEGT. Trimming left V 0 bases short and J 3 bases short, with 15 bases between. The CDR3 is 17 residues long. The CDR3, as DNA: TGTGCCAGCAGTGAAGCGCTTTTGGGAGAAATCTACAATGAGCAGTTCTTC. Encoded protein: CASSEALLGEIYNEQFF.

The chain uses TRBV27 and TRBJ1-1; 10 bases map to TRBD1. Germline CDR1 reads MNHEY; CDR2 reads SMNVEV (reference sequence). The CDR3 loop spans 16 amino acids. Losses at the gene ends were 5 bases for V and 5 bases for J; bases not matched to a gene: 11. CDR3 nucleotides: TGTGCCAGCAGTACTCGGACAGGGGGAGGAGGTACTGAAGCTTTCTTT. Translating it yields CASSTRTGGGGTEAFF.

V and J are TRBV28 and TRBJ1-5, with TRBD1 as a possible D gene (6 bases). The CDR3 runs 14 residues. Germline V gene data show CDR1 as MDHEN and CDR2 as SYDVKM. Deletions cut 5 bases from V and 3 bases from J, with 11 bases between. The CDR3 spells CASSPGQLNQPQHF. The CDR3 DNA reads TGTGCCAGCAGTCCTGGACAGCTCAATCAGCCCCAGCATTTT.

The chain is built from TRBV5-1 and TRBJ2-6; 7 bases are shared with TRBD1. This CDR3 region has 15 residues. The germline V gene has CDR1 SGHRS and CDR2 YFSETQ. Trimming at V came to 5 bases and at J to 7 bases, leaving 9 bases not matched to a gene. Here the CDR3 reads CASSSDWDRANVLTF. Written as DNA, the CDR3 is TGCGCCAGCAGTTCCGACTGGGACAGAGCCAACGTCCTGACTTTC.

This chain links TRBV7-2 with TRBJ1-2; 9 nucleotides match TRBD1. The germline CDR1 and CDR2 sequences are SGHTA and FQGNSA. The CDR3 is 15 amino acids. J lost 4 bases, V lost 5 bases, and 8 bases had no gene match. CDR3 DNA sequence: TGTGCCAGCAGCATCCGGACAGGGGCGGCCTATGGCTACACCTTC. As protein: CASSIRTGAAYGYTF.

This chain's CDR3 is CASSYSSGNTIYF. In DNA form, the CDR3 reads TGTGCCAGCAGCTACTCCTCTGGAAACACCATATATTTT. This chain connects TRBV11-2 to TRBJ1-3; the D is unclear. The CDR3 runs to 13 residues. Per germline, CDR1 SGHAT and CDR2 FQNNGV. V was clipped by 4 bases and J by 0 bases, with 4 bases between them.